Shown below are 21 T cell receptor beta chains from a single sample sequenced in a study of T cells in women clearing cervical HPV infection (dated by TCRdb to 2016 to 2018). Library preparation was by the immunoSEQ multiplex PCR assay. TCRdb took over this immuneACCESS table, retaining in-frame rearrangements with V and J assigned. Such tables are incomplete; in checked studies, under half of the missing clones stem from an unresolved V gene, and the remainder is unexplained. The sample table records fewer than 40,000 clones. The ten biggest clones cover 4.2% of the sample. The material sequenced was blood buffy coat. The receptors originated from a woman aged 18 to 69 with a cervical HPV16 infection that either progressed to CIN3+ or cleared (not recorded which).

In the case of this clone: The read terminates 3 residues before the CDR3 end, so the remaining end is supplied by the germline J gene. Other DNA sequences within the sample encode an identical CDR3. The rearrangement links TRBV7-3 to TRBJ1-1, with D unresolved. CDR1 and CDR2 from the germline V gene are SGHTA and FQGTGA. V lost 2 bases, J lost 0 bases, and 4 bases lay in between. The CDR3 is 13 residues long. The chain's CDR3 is CASSLSVNTEAFF. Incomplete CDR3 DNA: TGTGCCAGCAGCTTATCGGTGAACACTGAA.

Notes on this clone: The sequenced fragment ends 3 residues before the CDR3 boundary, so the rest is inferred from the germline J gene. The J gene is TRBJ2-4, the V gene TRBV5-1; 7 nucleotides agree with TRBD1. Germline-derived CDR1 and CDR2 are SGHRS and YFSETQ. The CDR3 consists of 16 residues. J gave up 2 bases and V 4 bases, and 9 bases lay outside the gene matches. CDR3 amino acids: CASSGDSALTKNIQYF. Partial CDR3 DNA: TGCGCCAGCAGCGGGGACAGTGCCTTAACCAAAAACATT.

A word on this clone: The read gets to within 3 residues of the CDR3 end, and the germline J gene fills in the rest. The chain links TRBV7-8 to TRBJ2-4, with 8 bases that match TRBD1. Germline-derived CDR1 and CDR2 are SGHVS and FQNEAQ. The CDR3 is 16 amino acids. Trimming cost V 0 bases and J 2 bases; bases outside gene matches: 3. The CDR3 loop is CASSLAYRGTKNIQYF. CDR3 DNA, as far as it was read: TGTGCCAGCAGCTTAGCGTACAGGGGGACCAAAAACATT.

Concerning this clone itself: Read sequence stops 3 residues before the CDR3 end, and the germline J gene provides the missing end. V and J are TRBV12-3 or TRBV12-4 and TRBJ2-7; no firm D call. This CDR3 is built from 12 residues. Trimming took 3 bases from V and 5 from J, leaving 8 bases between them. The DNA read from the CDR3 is TGTGCCAGCAGTTTCAGGAAGAACGAG. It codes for CASSFRKNE. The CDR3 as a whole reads CASSFRKNEQYF.

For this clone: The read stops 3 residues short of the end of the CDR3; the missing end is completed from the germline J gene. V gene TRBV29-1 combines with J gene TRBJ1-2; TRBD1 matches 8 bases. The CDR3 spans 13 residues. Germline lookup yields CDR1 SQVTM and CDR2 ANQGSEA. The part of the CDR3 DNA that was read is TGCAGCGTTGTAGACAGGGACAGGCGGATC. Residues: CSVVDRDRRI. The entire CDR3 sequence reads CSVVDRDRRIYTF. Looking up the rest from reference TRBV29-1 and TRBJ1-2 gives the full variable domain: SAVISQKPSRDICQRGTSLTIQCQVDSQVTMMFWYRQQPGQSLTLIATANQGSEATYESGFVIDKFPISRPNLTFSTLTVSNMSPEDSSIYLCSVVDRDRRIYTFGSGTRLTVV.

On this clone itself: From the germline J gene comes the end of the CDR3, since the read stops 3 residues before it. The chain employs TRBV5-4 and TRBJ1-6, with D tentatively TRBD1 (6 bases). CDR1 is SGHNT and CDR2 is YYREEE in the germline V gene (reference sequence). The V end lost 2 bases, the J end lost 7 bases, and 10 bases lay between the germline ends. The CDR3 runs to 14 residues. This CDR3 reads CASSFQGWNSPLHF. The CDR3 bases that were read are TGTGCCAGCAGCTTCCAGGGGTGGAATTCACCC.

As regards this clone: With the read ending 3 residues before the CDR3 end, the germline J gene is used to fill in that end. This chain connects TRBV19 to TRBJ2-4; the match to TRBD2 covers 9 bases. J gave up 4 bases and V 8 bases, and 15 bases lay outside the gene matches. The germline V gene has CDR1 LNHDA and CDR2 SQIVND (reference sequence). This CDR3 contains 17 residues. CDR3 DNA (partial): TGTGCCAGTTCCCTCCAGCGGGAGGCCCAGGCAAAAAACATT. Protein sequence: CASSLQREAQAKNI. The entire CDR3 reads CASSLQREAQAKNIQYF.

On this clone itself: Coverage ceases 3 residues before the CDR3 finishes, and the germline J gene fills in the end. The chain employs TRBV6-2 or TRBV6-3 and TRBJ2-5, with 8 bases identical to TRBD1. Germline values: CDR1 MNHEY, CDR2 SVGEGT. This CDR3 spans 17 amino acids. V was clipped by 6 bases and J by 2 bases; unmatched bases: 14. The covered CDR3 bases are TGTGCCAGCAGCCCCCCCCCGCGGACAGGGAAGCAAGAGACC. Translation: CASSPPPRTGKQET. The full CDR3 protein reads CASSPPPRTGKQETQYF.

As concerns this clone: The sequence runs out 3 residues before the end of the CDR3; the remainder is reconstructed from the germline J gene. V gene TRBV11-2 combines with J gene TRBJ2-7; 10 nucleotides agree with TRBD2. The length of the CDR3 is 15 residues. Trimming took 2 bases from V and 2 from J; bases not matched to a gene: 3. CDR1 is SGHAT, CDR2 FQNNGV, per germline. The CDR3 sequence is CASSLTGTSAYEQYF. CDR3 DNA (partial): TGTGCCAGCAGCTTAACCGGGACTAGCGCCTACGAG.

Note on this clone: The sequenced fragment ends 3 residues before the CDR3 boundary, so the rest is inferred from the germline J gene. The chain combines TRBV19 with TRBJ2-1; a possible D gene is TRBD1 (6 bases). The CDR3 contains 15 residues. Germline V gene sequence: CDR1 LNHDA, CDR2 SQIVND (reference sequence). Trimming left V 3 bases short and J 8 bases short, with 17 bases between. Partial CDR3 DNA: TGTGCCAGTAGTATCGCGGCCACAGGGCCCCATGAG. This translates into CASSIAATGPHE. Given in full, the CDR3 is CASSIAATGPHEQFF. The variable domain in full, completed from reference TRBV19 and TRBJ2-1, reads DGGITQSPKYLFRKEGQNVTLSCEQNLNHDAMYWYRQDPGQGLRLIYYSQIVNDFQKGDIAEGYSVSREKKESFPLTVTSAQKNPTAFYLCASSIAATGPHEQFFGPGTRLTVL.

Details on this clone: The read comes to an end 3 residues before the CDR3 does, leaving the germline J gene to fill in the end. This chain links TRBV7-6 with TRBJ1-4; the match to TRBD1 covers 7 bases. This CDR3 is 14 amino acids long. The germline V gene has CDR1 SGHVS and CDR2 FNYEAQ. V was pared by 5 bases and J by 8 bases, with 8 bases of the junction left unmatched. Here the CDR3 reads CASSRAGTDEKLFF. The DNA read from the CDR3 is TGTGCCAGCAGCCGAGCAGGGACAGACGAAAAA. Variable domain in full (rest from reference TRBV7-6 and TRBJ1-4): GAGVSQSPRYKVTKRGQDVALRCDPISGHVSLYWYRQALGQGPEFLTYFNYEAQQDKSGLPNDRFSAERPEGSISTLTIQRTEQRDSAMYRCASSRAGTDEKLFFGSGTQLSVL.

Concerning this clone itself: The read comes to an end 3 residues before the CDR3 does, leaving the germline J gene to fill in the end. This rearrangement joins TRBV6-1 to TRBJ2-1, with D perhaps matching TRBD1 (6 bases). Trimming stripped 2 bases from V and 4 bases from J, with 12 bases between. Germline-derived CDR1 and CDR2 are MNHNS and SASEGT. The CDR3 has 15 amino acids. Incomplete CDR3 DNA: TGTGCCAGCAGTGAAAGGGCAGGGGATTACAATGAG. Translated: CASSERAGDYNE. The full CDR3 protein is CASSERAGDYNEQFF.

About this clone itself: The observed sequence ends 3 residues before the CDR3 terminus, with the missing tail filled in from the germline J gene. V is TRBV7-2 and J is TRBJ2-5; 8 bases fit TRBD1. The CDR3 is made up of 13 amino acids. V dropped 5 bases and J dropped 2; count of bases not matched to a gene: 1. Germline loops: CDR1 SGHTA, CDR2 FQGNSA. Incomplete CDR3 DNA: TGTGCCAGCAGCGGGGACAGGCAAGAGACC. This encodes CASSGDRQET. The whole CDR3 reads CASSGDRQETQYF.

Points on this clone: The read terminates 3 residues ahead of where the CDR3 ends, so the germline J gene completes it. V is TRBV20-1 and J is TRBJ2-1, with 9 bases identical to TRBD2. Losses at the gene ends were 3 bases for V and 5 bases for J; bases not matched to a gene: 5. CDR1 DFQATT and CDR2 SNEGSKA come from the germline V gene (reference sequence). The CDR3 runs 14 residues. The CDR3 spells CSARAGTSHNEQFF. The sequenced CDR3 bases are TGCAGTGCTAGGGCCGGGACTAGCCACAATGAG.

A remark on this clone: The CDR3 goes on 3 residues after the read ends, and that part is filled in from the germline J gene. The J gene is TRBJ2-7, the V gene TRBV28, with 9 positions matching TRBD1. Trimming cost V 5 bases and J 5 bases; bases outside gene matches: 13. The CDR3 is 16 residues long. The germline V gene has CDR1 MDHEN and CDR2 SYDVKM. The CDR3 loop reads CASSPPGTGTGDEQYF. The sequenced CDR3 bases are TGTGCCAGCAGTCCCCCCGGGACAGGGACGGGGGACGAG.

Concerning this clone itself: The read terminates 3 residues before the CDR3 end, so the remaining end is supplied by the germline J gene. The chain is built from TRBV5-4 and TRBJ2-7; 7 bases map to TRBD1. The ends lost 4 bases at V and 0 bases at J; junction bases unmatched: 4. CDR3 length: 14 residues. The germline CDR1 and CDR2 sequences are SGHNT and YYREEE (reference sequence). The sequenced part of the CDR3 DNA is TGTGCCAGCAGCCAGAGGACAGGCTCCTACGAG. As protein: CASSQRTGSYE. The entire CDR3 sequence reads CASSQRTGSYEQYF.

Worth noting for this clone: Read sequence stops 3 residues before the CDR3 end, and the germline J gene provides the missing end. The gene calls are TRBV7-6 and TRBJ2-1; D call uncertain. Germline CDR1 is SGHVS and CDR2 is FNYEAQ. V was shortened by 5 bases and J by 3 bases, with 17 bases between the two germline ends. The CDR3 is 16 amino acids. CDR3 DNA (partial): TGTGCCAGCAGCACCCACAAAGACAAAAGCTACAATGAG. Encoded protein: CASSTHKDKSYNE. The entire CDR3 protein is CASSTHKDKSYNEQFF.

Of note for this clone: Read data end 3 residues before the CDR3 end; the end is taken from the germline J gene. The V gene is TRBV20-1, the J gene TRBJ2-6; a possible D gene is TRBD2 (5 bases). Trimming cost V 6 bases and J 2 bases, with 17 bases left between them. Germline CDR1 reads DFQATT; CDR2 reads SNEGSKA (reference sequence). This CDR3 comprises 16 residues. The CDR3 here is CSAPDSGNTGANVLTF. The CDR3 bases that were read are TGCAGTGCCCCAGACTCGGGGAATACTGGGGCCAACGTC.

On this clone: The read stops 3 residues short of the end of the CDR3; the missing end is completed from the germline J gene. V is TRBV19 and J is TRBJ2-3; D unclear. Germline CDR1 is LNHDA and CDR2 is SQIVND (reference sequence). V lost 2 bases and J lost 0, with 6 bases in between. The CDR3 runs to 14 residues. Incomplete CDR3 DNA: TGTGCCAGTAGTATACCCGGGAGCACAGATACG. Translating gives CASSIPGSTDT. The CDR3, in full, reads CASSIPGSTDTQYF. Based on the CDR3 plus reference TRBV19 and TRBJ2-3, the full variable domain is DGGITQSPKYLFRKEGQNVTLSCEQNLNHDAMYWYRQDPGQGLRLIYYSQIVNDFQKGDIAEGYSVSREKKESFPLTVTSAQKNPTAFYLCASSIPGSTDTQYFGPGTRLTVL.

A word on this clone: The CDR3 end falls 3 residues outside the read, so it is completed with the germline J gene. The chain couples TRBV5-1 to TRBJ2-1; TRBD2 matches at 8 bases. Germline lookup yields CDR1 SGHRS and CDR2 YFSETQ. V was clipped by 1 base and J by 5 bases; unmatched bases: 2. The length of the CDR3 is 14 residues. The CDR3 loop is CASSLPGGDNEQFF. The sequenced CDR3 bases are TGCGCCAGCAGCTTGCCCGGGGGGGACAATGAG.

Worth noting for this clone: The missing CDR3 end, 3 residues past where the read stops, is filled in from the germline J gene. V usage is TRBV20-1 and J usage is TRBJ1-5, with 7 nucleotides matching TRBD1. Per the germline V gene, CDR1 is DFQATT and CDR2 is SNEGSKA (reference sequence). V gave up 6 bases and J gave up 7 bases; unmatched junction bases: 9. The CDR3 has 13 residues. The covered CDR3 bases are TGCAGTGCGTTTACAGGGGAACGCCAGCCC. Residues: CSAFTGERQP. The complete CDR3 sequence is CSAFTGERQPQHF.